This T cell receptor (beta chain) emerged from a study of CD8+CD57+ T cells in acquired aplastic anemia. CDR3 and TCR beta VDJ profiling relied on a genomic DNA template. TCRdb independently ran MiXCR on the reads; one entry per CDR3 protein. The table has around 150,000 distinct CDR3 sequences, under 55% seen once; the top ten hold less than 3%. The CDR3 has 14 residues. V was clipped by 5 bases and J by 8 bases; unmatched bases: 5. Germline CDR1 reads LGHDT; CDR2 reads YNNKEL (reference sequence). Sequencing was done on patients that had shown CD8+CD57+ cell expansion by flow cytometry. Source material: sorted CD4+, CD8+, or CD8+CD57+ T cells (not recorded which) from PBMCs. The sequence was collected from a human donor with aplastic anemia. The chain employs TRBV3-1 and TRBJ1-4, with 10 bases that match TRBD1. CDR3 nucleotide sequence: TGTGCCAGCAGCTCCGGGACAGGGGAGGAAAAACTGTTTTTT. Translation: CASSSGTGEEKLFF.